This T cell receptor (beta chain) was recovered during a study of T cell repertoires in cytomegalovirus infection. Study at large: Both CMV infection and a matching HLA type were indicated by public TCR beta signatures.

This clonotype showed up just once. Its antigen is unidentified. Germline loops: CDR1 MNHNS, CDR2 SASEGT. Trimming took 9 bases from V and 7 from J, leaving 19 bases between them. The CDR3 length is 15 residues. Study conclusions and caveats: HLA-C-restricted, CMV-specific TCR beta clonotypes were dominant ex vivo.

MiXCR, applied by TCRdb to the reads, yields one record per CDR3 protein. The table shows approximately 730,000 distinct CDR3 sequences, with roughly 30% occurring only once. The rearrangement links TRBV6-1 to TRBJ1-6; D is unresolved. The specimen was cultured PBMCs, collected from culture after CMV antigen stimulation. This receptor was identified in a human donor in good health (CMV status not recorded). Some clones in this sample may be carry-over from other donors' samples. CDR3 DNA: TGTGCCAGAAGTTACGCTACGTCCTGGAATTCACCCCTCCACTTT. Its protein is CARSYATSWNSPLHF.